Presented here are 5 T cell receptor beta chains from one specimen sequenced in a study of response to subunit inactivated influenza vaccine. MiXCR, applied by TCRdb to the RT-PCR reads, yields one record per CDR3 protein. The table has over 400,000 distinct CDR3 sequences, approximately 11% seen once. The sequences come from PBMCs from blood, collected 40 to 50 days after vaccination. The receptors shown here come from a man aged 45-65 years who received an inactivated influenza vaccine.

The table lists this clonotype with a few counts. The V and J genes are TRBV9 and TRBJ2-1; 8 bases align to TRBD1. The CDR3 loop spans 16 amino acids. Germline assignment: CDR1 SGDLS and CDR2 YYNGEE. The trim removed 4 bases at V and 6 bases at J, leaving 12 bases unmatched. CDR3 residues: CASSPGPRGPVNEQFF. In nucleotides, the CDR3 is TGTGCCAGCAGCCCCGGTCCCAGGGGGCCAGTCAATGAGCAGTTCTTC.

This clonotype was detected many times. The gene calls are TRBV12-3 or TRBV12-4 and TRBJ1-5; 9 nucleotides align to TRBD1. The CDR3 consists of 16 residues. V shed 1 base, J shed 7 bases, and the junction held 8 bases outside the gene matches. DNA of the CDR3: TGTGCCAGCAGTTTAGATTGGGGGACAGGGAGCCAGCCCCAGCATTTT. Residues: CASSLDWGTGSQPQHF.

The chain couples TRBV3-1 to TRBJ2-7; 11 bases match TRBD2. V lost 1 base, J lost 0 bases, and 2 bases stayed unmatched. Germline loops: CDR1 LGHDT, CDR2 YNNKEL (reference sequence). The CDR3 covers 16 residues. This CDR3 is CASSQVGTSGSYEQYF. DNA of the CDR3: TGTGCCAGCAGCCAAGTCGGGACTAGCGGCTCCTACGAGCAGTACTTC.

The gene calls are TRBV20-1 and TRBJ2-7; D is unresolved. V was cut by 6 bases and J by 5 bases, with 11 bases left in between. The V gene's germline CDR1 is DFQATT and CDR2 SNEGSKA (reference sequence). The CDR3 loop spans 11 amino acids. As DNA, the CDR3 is TGCAGTGCCAGGATGTCCCACGAGCAGTACTTC. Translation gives CSARMSHEQYF.

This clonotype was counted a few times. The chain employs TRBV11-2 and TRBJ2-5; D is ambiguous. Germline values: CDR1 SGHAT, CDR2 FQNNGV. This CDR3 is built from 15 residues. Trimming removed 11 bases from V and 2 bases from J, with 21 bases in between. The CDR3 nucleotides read TGTGCCTCACAGCTTAGGATCTCACTGCAAGAGACCCAGTACTTC. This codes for CASQLRISLQETQYF.